These T cell receptor beta chains were read from a single sample in a study of breast tumors, draining lymph nodes, adjacent tissues. TCRdb itself ran the multiplex PCR reads through MiXCR, one entry per CDR3 protein. The sample records 170,000 or so distinct CDR3 sequences, roughly 30% being singletons. The sample consisted of axillary lymph node tissue. The receptor source for this set is a female donor with breast cancer. Some clones in this sample may be carry-over from other donors' samples. Each CDR3 is given without its conserved first and last residue.

v_call: TRBV11-2; j_call: TRBJ2-3; cdr3_aa: ASSLIGTGEDAQY
v_call: TRBV7-9; j_call: TRBJ2-5; cdr3_aa: ASSPSGGAGETQY
v_call: TRBV11-2; j_call: TRBJ1-4; cdr3_aa: ASSHRASAKLF
v_call: TRBV5-6; j_call: TRBJ2-3; cdr3_aa: ASSLSLAHTDTQY
v_call: TRBV5-4; j_call: TRBJ1-2; cdr3_aa: ASSPGTASYGYT
v_call: TRBV20-1; j_call: TRBJ2-5; cdr3_aa: SARPTSGSGGIWETQY
v_call: TRBV11-2; j_call: TRBJ2-7; cdr3_aa: ASSPDPMGEQY
v_call: TRBV19; j_call: TRBJ2-5; cdr3_aa: ASSREDPGGETQY
v_call: TRBV10-2; j_call: TRBJ2-7; cdr3_aa: ASSDGAYEQY
v_call: TRBV18; j_call: TRBJ2-7; cdr3_aa: ASSTIGGSLQEQY
v_call: TRBV2; j_call: TRBJ2-2; cdr3_aa: ASKPGLGVAGELF
v_call: TRBV19; j_call: TRBJ2-1; cdr3_aa: ASSIGLWAPGNEQF
v_call: TRBV28; j_call: TRBJ2-1; cdr3_aa: ASGSGGAYEQF
v_call: TRBV6-5; j_call: TRBJ2-5; cdr3_aa: ASSYDRTKETQY
v_call: TRBV11-2; j_call: TRBJ2-1; cdr3_aa: ASSTSLGGRGNEQF
v_call: TRBV7-2; j_call: TRBJ1-6; cdr3_aa: ASGQGMVGGSPLH
v_call: TRBV18; j_call: TRBJ1-5; cdr3_aa: ASSIGTGPNNQPQH
v_call: TRBV20-1; j_call: TRBJ1-2; cdr3_aa: SASDRGYGYGGYT
v_call: TRBV12-3/TRBV12-4; j_call: TRBJ2-3; cdr3_aa: ASSSGPSSTDTQY
v_call: TRBV28; j_call: TRBJ2-2; cdr3_aa: ASSFTENTGELF
v_call: TRBV19; j_call: TRBJ1-1; cdr3_aa: ASSMGADMRAF
v_call: TRBV2; j_call: TRBJ1-2; cdr3_aa: ASSEETGDGYT
v_call: TRBV3-1; j_call: TRBJ1-4; cdr3_aa: ASSQEPWTSGINEKLF
v_call: TRBV19; j_call: TRBJ2-7; cdr3_aa: ASTQSKGRVYEQY
v_call: TRBV4-1; j_call: TRBJ2-3; cdr3_aa: ASGLIGDTQY
v_call: TRBV6-6; j_call: TRBJ2-7; cdr3_aa: ASSYSPRDRGHEQY
v_call: TRBV7-2; j_call: TRBJ2-1; cdr3_aa: ASSYRPGGYEQF
v_call: TRBV5-8; j_call: TRBJ1-4; cdr3_aa: ASSLGGTTNEKLF
v_call: TRBV2; j_call: TRBJ1-2; cdr3_aa: ASHADTYGYT
v_call: TRBV27; j_call: TRBJ2-7; cdr3_aa: ASSLTGNHEQY
v_call: TRBV12-3/TRBV12-4; j_call: TRBJ1-4; cdr3_aa: ASSFDFTNGGEKLF
v_call: TRBV9; j_call: TRBJ2-5; cdr3_aa: ASARLAGDRHQATQY
v_call: TRBV9; j_call: TRBJ2-3; cdr3_aa: ASSVPWTGSTDTQY
v_call: TRBV6-1; j_call: TRBJ2-3; cdr3_aa: ASSTDEYTQY
v_call: TRBV20-1; j_call: TRBJ2-1; cdr3_aa: SAGGLATNNEQF
v_call: TRBV24-1; j_call: TRBJ2-2; cdr3_aa: ATSDLQGSTGELF